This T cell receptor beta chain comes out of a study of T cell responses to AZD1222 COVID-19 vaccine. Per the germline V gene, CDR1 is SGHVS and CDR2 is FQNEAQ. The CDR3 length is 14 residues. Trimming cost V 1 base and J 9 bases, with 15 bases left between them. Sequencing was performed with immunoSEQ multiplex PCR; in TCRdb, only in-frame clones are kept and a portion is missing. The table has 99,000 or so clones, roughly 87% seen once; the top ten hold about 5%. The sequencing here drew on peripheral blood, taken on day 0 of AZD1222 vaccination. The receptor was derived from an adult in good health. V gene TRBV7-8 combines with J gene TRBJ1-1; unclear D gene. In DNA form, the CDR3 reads TGTGCCAGCAGCTTAGACGATAGGGTAGCCAAAGCTTTCTTT. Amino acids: CASSLDDRVAKAFF.